This TCR beta chain was recorded in a study of T cell repertoires in cytomegalovirus infection. In the study overall: Indicated by public TCR beta signatures were CMV infection and matching HLA type.

General study points: There were carriers of CMV plus the relevant HLA, and cumulative public TCR beta family frequency identified them.

Points on this clonotype: Antigen unknown.

TCRdb itself ran the reads through MiXCR, one entry per CDR3 protein. The sample yields under 200,000 distinct CDR3 sequences, about a fifth seen once. The TCR originated in a human donor in good health (CMV status not recorded). Some clones in this sample may be carry-over from other donors' samples. The starting material was CD8+ T cells from cultured PBMCs, obtained from culture after CMV antigen stimulation.

CDR3 loop: CASSYGRMYQETQYF. The CDR3 nucleotides are TGTGCCAGCAGCTATGGACGGATGTACCAAGAGACCCAGTACTTC. The chain is built from TRBV7-8 and TRBJ2-5; unclear D gene. V lost 4 bases and J lost 0, with 12 bases in between. Germline CDR1 reads SGHVS; CDR2 reads FQNEAQ. The CDR3 totals 15 residues.